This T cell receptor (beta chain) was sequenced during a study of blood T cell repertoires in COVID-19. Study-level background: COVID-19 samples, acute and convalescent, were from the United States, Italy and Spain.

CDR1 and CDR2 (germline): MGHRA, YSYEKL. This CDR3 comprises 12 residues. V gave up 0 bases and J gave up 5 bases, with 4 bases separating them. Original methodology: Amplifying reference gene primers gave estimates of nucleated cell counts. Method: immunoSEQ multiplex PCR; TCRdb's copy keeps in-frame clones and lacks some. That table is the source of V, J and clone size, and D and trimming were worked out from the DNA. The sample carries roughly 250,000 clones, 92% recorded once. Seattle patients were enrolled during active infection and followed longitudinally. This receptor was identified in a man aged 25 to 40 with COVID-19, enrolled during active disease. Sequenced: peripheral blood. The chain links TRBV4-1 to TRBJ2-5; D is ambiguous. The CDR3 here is CASSQDRETQYF. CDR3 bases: TGCGCCAGCAGCCAAGACAGGGAGACCCAGTACTTC.